The T cell receptor (beta chain) under discussion was sequenced for a study of blood T cell repertoires in COVID-19. The wider study: Specimens from acute and convalescent COVID-19 originated in the United States, Italy and Spain. The analysed material was cDNA or gDNA that came from T cells, B-cell-depleted T cells, or PBMCs.

Patients of the Seattle cohort, enrolled during active infection, were followed longitudinally. As originally analysed: Estimated nucleated cell counts came from reference gene primer amplification. Sequenced by immunoSEQ multiplex PCR; TCRdb stores in-frame clones only, minus some. That table gives V, J and clone size, and the DNA gave D and trimming. The data contain fewer than 300,000 clones, around 86% of them singletons. Sequenced input: peripheral blood. The TCR comes from a man aged 50 or older with COVID-19, enrolled during active disease.

The CDR3 DNA is TGCAGTGCTAGTGGGGACAGTGAGCAGCCCCAGCATTTT. Amino acid sequence: CSASGDSEQPQHF. The chain has TRBV20-1 and TRBJ1-5; 7 bases align to TRBD1. CDR3 length equals 13 residues. Germline-derived CDR1 and CDR2 are DFQATT and SNEGSKA (reference sequence). The V segment lost 3 bases and the J segment 7 bases; nucleotides outside the gene matches: 6.